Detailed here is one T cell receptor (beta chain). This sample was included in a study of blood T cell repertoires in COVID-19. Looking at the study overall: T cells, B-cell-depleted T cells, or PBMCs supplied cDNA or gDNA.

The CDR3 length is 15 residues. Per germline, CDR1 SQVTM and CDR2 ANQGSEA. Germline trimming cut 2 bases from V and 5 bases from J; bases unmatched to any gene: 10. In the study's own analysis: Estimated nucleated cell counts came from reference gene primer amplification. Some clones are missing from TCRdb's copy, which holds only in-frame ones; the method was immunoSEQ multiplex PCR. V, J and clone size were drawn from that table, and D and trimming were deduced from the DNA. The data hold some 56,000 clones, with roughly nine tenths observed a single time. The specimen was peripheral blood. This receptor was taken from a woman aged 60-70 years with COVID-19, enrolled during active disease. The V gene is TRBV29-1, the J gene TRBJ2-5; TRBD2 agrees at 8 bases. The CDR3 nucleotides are TGCAGCGTTGAACCCCTGGACACGGGGGGGGAGACCCAGTACTTC. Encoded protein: CSVEPLDTGGETQYF.